This TCR beta chain was recorded in a study of beta chain features in type 1 diabetes. Overall study results and limits: Sampled from patients, naive, central memory and Treg TCRB repertoires appeared more similar than those sampled from healthy donors. All four CD4+ subsets from Type 1 diabetes patients carried moderately but significantly shorter TCRB CDR3s.

This clone was recorded a few times. What it binds is unknown. J lost 3 bases, V lost 6 bases, and 5 bases had no gene match. Germline loops: CDR1 SGHAT, CDR2 FQNNGV. There are 14 residues in the CDR3. Expressed TCRB transcripts were sequenced after all isolated RNA was converted to cDNA. Measured with immunoSEQ multiplex PCR; TCRdb has only the in-frame clones, and not every one. The sample contains under 300,000 clones, approximately 11% of which appear only once. The J gene is TRBJ1-1, the V gene TRBV11-2; 9 bases map to TRBD1. Sequencing was done on a sample of naive CD4+ T cells from blood. The receptor was derived from a man between 25 and 39 years old with type 1 diabetes. The CDR3 here is CASSRDRADTEAFF. CDR3 DNA sequence: TGTGCCAGCAGTCGGGACAGGGCAGACACTGAAGCTTTCTTT.